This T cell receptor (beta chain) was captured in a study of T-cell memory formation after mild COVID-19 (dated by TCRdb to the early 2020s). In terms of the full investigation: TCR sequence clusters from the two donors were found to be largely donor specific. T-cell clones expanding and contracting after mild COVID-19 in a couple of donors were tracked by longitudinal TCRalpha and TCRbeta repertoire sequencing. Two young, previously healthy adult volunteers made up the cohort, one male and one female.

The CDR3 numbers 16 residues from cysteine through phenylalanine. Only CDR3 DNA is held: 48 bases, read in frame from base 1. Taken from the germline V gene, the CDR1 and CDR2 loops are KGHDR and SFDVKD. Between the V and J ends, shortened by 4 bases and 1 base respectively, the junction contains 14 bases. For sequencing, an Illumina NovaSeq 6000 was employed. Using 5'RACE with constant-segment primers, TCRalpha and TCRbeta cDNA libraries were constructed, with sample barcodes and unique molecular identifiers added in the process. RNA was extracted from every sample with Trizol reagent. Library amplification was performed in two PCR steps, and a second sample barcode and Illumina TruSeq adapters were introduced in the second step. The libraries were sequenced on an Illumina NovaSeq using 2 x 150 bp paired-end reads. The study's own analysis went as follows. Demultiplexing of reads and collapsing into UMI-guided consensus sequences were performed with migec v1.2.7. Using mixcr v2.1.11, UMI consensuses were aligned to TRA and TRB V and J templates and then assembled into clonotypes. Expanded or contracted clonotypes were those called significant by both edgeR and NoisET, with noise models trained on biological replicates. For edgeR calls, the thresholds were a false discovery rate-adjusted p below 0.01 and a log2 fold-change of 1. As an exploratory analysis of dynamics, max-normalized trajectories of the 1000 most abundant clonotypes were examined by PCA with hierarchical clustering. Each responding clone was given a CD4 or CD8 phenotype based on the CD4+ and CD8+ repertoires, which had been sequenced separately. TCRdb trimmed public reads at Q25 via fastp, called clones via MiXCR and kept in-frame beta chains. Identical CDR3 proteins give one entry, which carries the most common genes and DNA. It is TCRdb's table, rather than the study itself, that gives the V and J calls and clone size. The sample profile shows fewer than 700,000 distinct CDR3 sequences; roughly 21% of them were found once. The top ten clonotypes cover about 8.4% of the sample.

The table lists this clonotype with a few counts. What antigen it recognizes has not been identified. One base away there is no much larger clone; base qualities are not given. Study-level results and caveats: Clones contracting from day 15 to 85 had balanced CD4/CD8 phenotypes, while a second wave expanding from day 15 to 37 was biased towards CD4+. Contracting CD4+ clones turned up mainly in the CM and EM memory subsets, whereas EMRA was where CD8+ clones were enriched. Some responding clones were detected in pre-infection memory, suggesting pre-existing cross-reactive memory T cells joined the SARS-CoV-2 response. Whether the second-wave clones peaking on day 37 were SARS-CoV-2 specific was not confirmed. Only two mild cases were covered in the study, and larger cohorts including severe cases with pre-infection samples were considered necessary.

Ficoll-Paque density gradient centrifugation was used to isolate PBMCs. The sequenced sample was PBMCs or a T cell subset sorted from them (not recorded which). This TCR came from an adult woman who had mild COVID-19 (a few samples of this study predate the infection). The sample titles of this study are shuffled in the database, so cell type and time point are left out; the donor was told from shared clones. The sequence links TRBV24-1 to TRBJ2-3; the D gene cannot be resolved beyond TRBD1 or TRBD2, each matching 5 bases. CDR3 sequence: CATSETRDPRTDTQYF. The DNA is TGTGCCACCAGTGAGACCCGGGACCCTCGCACAGATACGCAGTATTTT.